One and the same sample provided the 11 T cell receptor beta chains below, sequenced in a study of PD-L1 blockade in urothelial cancer. Assay used: immunoSEQ multiplex PCR; TCRdb lists only in-frame clones, some missing. The data show some 35,000 clones, approximately 92% seen once. Sequenced here: PBMCs, sampled around atezolizumab (anti-PD-L1) treatment. The receptors were gathered from a man aged 65 to 85 with urothelial cancer.

This clone was seen just once. This chain uses TRBV10-3 with TRBJ2-7; 10 bases agree with TRBD2. CDR3 size: 19 residues. Trimming cost V 6 bases and J 4 bases; bases outside gene matches: 21. CDR1 ENHRY and CDR2 SYGVKD come from the germline V gene. The CDR3 loop reads CAISPGTTSVSGRLYEQYF. The CDR3, as DNA: TGTGCCATCAGCCCCGGGACAACAAGTGTTAGCGGGAGGTTGTACGAGCAGTACTTC.

The chain joins TRBV11-2 to TRBJ2-3, with a weak D call TRBD2 (6 bases). Per the germline V gene, CDR1 is SGHAT and CDR2 is FQNNGV. The CDR3 covers 16 residues. V lost 3 bases, J lost 2 bases, and 15 bases lay in between. The CDR3 here is CASSFGRGRNTDTQYF. As DNA, the CDR3 is TGTGCCAGCAGCTTCGGGCGGGGAAGGAACACAGATACGCAGTATTTT.

The chain links TRBV4-1 to TRBJ2-1; tentatively, D is TRBD2 (6 bases). Germline CDR1 MGHRA, CDR2 YSYEKL. Trimming left V 4 bases short and J 10 bases short, with 20 bases between. The CDR3 runs 15 residues. This CDR3 is CASSLSGSRVWEQFF. CDR3 DNA: TGCGCCAGCAGCCTTAGCGGATCTAGGGTTTGGGAGCAGTTCTTC.

The gene calls are TRBV7-2 and TRBJ2-3; the match to TRBD1 covers 7 bases. With 3 bases clipped from V and 5 bases from J, the junction kept 8 bases outside the gene matches. This CDR3 comprises 15 residues. Per the germline V gene, CDR1 is SGHTA and CDR2 is FQGNSA. The CDR3 protein is CASSFKKGALDTQYF. CDR3 nucleotide sequence: TGTGCCAGCAGCTTCAAAAAGGGGGCGTTAGATACGCAGTATTTT.

The genes are TRBV4-1 and TRBJ2-2, with 8 bases aligning to TRBD1. Trimming at V came to 1 base and at J to 4 bases, leaving 11 bases not matched to a gene. This CDR3 region has 18 residues. CDR1 MGHRA and CDR2 YSYEKL come from the germline V gene. CDR3 loop: CASSQVGHDRGGTGELFF. DNA for the CDR3: TGCGCCAGCAGCCAAGTGGGCCATGACAGGGGCGGCACCGGGGAGCTGTTTTTT.

The DNA of the CDR3 is TGTGCCAGCAGCTTGGGCGGGAGGATGGATACGCAGTATTTT. As protein: CASSLGGRMDTQYF. The gene calls are TRBV7-9 and TRBJ2-3; 8 bases line up with TRBD2. Looked up from germline, CDR1 is SEHNR and CDR2 is FQNEAQ (reference sequence). Unmatched junction bases numbered 5, after V lost 3 bases and J lost 6 bases. The CDR3 sequence is 14 residues long. The whole variable domain, remainder taken from reference TRBV7-9 and TRBJ2-3, is DTGVSQNPRHKITKRGQNVTFRCDPISEHNRLYWYRQTLGQGPEFLTYFQNEAQLEKSRLLSDRFSAERPKGSFSTLEIQRTEQGDSAMYLCASSLGGRMDTQYFGPGTRLTVL.

The chain joins TRBV19 to TRBJ2-7; TRBD2 matches 7 bases. This CDR3 spans 14 amino acids. Looked up from germline, CDR1 is LNHDA and CDR2 is SQIVND (reference sequence). The trim removed 6 bases at V and 2 bases at J, leaving 7 bases unmatched. The CDR3 coding sequence is TGTGCCAGTAGGATGGTAGCGGGCACCTACGAGCAGTACTTC. Protein sequence: CASRMVAGTYEQYF.

The chain couples TRBV6-1 to TRBJ2-1; 9 bases line up with TRBD2. The V and J ends lost 9 bases and 15 bases, in that order; junction bases with no gene match: 15. Germline V CDR1 and CDR2: MNHNS, SASEGT. The CDR3 is made up of 13 amino acids. The CDR3 DNA reads TGTGCCAGTACAGCGGGAGGCCTCGGGAAATGGTTCTTC. Amino acids: CASTAGGLGKWFF.

The chain has TRBV5-5 and TRBJ1-3; TRBD1 agrees at 8 bases. CDR1 and CDR2 (germline): SGHKS, YYEKEE (reference sequence). With V trimmed by 2 bases and J by 0 bases, 1 base remained unmatched. The CDR3 length is 15 residues. CDR3 residues: CASSFDRGSGNTIYF. CDR3 coding DNA: TGTGCCAGCAGCTTTGACAGGGGCTCTGGAAACACCATATATTTT.

The chain joins TRBV4-2 to TRBJ2-2, with TRBD1 as a possible D gene (5 bases). CDR1 is LGHNA and CDR2 is YNFKEQ in the germline V gene. This CDR3 spans 16 amino acids. Trimming took 1 base from V and 6 from J, leaving 15 bases between them. The DNA for the CDR3 is TGTGCCAGCAGCCAAGCTACAGGTGGAGCGCCCGGGGAGCTGTTTTTT. Its protein is CASSQATGGAPGELFF.

The V gene is TRBV27, the J gene TRBJ1-5, with 8 bases fitting TRBD1. Germline CDR1 is MNHEY and CDR2 is SMNVEV (reference sequence). The CDR3 covers 13 residues. Trimming took 7 bases from V and 4 from J; bases not matched to a gene: 3. Written as DNA, the CDR3 is TGTGCCAGCAAGAGGGACAGGAATCAGCCCCAGCATTTT. This encodes CASKRDRNQPQHF.